These 10 T cell receptor beta chains were all obtained from the same sample, sequenced in a study of radiotherapy plus CTLA-4 blockade in lung cancer. Profiling relied on immunoSEQ multiplex PCR, and the TCRdb table lists in-frame clones only, not all of them. The sample lists 11,000 to 15,000 clones; about 87% were seen once. Material: peripheral blood, obtained from a patient treated with radiotherapy plus ipilimumab. These receptors all come from a human donor with non-small cell lung cancer that progressed on radiotherapy plus ipilimumab. Some clones in this sample may be carry-over from other donors' samples.

The J gene is TRBJ1-1, the V gene TRBV2; D ambiguous. Per the germline V gene, CDR1 is SNHLY and CDR2 is FYNNEI. This CDR3 is built from 13 residues. The V end was cut by 10 bases, the J end by 3 bases, with 15 bases between. The CDR3 DNA sequence: TGTGCCACCCAAAAGTGGACTGACACTGAAGCTTTCTTT. This gives the protein CATQKWTDTEAFF.

J is TRBJ2-3 and V is TRBV18, with 11 bases aligning to TRBD2. V lost 4 bases, J lost 6 bases, and 3 bases stayed unmatched. This CDR3 spans 14 amino acids. Germline assignment: CDR1 KGHSH and CDR2 LQKENI. The CDR3 DNA sequence: TGTGCCAGCTCACGACTAGCGGGAACGGATACGCAGTATTTT. Translating it yields CASSRLAGTDTQYF.

This chain uses TRBV10-3 with TRBJ1-6, with a tentative D call TRBD1 (5 bases). In germline, CDR1 is ENHRY, CDR2 SYGVKD. The CDR3 has 16 residues. With 10 bases removed from V and 7 bases from J, the gap between germline ends came to 23 bases. The DNA for the CDR3 is TGTGCCACCCGACCACGGGCAGGACAAAACAATTCACCCCTCCACTTT. Amino acids: CATRPRAGQNNSPLHF.

The chain has TRBV7-8 and TRBJ1-1, with 10 bases that match TRBD1. Germline lookup yields CDR1 SGHVS and CDR2 FQNEAQ. Trimming cost V 7 bases and J 3 bases; bases outside gene matches: 5. The CDR3 runs 14 residues. The CDR3 DNA reads as TGTGCCAGCACCGTGGGGACAGGGGACACTGAAGCTTTCTTT. Its protein is CASTVGTGDTEAFF.

The V and J genes are TRBV25-1 and TRBJ2-5; a possible D gene is TRBD2 (6 bases). CDR1 is MGHDK and CDR2 is SYGVNS in the germline V gene. This CDR3 is built from 15 residues. Trimming cost V 6 bases and J 4 bases, with 18 bases left between them. The CDR3 DNA reads as TGTGCCAGCAGCGGCGGGGTAACCCAGGGAGAGACCCAGTACTTC. It translates to CASSGGVTQGETQYF.

The CDR3 nucleotides read TGTGCCAGCAGCCCCTCGGGCAGGGGCTCCGGGGAGCTGTTTTTT. It is translated as CASSPSGRGSGELFF. The chain combines TRBV11-3 with TRBJ2-2, with D possibly being TRBD1 (6 bases). The germline CDR1 and CDR2 sequences are SGHNT and YENEEA. The CDR3 length is 15 residues. Trimming took 5 bases from V and 6 from J, leaving 16 bases between them.

This clone was counted a few times. V gene TRBV12-5 combines with J gene TRBJ2-7; D not resolved. This CDR3 contains 11 residues. The germline V and J ends were trimmed by 0 bases and 5 bases, with 2 bases remaining between them. Germline CDR1 is LGHNT and CDR2 is FRNRAP. For the CDR3, the DNA is TGTGCTAGTGGTTTGGTTAACGAGCAGTACTTC. It yields the protein CASGLVNEQYF.

The CDR3 is CASSSPLAGGTDTQYF. DNA for the CDR3: TGTGCCAGCAGCTCCCCACTAGCGGGAGGTACAGATACGCAGTATTTT. The chain is built from TRBV5-4 and TRBJ2-3, with 12 bases identical to TRBD2. The germline V gene encodes CDR1 SGHNT and CDR2 YYREEE (reference sequence). J gave up 3 bases and V 3 bases, and 5 bases lay outside the gene matches. This CDR3 is 16 amino acids long.

The chain links TRBV11-3 to TRBJ2-1; D remains unclear. Between the trimmed V and J ends, which lost 1 base and 8 bases, there was a span of 9 bases. Germline CDR1 and CDR2: SGHNT and YENEEA. This CDR3 contains 13 residues. This CDR3 reads CASSLGRLDEQFF. CDR3 DNA sequence: TGTGCCAGCAGCTTAGGGCGGCTGGATGAGCAGTTCTTC.

The chain has TRBV11-2 and TRBJ2-5, with D perhaps TRBD2 (5 bases). Germline V CDR1 and CDR2: SGHAT, FQNNGV. Between the trimmed V and J ends, which lost 1 base and 3 bases, there was a span of 9 bases. The CDR3 runs 14 residues. The CDR3: CASSLVFGEETQYF. The CDR3 coding sequence is TGTGCCAGCAGCTTAGTATTCGGGGAAGAGACCCAGTACTTC.